Following are 6 T cell receptor beta chains from one sample sequenced in a study of cytomegalovirus exposure and HLA in healthy donors. 13 Jbeta primers and 60 Vbeta primers were used for the PCR. Using immunoSEQ multiplex PCR, the repertoire was profiled, and TCRdb retains in-frame clones only, with some absent. The table has about 190,000 clones, roughly 77% seen once; the top ten hold 3.4%. The sequenced material came from PBMCs. These TCRs come from a man in his forties in good health and CMV-seropositive.

The chain links TRBV6-1 to TRBJ2-3; possible D gene TRBD2, 6 bases. Trimming stripped 5 bases from V and 0 bases from J, with 12 bases between. This CDR3 has 15 amino acids. CDR1 and CDR2 from the germline V gene are MNHNS and SASEGT. The CDR3 DNA is TGTGCCAGCAGTTTGGCGGGGAGTAGCACAGATACGCAGTATTTT. It translates to CASSLAGSSTDTQYF.

V is TRBV27 and J is TRBJ2-3; 11 bases line up with TRBD2. The V and J ends lost 5 bases and 0 bases, in that order; junction bases with no gene match: 4. The CDR3 covers 16 residues. Germline V gene sequence: CDR1 MNHEY, CDR2 SMNVEV (reference sequence). The CDR3: CASSARLAGSTDTQYF. The CDR3 DNA reads TGTGCCAGCAGTGCGAGACTAGCGGGGAGCACAGATACGCAGTATTTT.

The J gene is TRBJ1-2, the V gene TRBV19; tentative D call: TRBD1 (6 bases). CDR1 and CDR2 (germline): LNHDA, SQIVND (reference sequence). This CDR3 comprises 16 residues. The V end lost 4 bases, the J end lost 2 bases, and 17 bases lay between the germline ends. The CDR3 DNA is TGTGCCAGTAGTACCATTACAGGGCCGAGGAACTATGGCTACACCTTC. This codes for CASSTITGPRNYGYTF.

The chain combines TRBV5-1 with TRBJ2-5; 11 positions agree with TRBD2. V was pared by 3 bases and J by 1 base, with 2 bases of the junction left unmatched. CDR3 length: 15 residues. Germline-derived CDR1 and CDR2 are SGHRS and YFSETQ. The CDR3: CASSWGTSGQETQYF. CDR3 DNA sequence: TGCGCCAGCAGCTGGGGGACTAGCGGCCAAGAGACCCAGTACTTC.

For this clone: The missing conserved phenylalanine or tryptophan at the end of this CDR3 makes a read error likely. The rearrangement joins TRBV6-6 to TRBJ1-2; the match to TRBD1 covers 9 bases. The CDR3 covers 15 residues. CDR1 and CDR2 from the germline V gene are MNHNY and SVGAGI (reference sequence). The V segment lost 5 bases and the J segment 1 base; nucleotides outside the gene matches: 5. The CDR3 DNA reads TGTGCCAGCAGTAACGGACAGGGGCGTAACTATGGCTACACCCTC. This codes for CASSNGQGRNYGYTL.

V gene TRBV29-1 combines with J gene TRBJ2-2; 8 bases match TRBD2. V was pared by 7 bases and J by 4 bases, with 8 bases of the junction left unmatched. Germline V gene data show CDR1 as SQVTM and CDR2 as ANQGSEA. The CDR3 has 14 residues. DNA of the CDR3: TGCAGCGCCTCTTTGGGGACTAGCACCGGGGAGCTGTTTTTT. Protein product: CSASLGTSTGELFF.